This TCR beta chain originates from a study of blood T cell repertoires in COVID-19. Across the whole study: T cells, B-cell-depleted T cells, or PBMCs supplied cDNA or gDNA.

Sequenced by immunoSEQ multiplex PCR; TCRdb stores in-frame clones only, minus some. The repertoire has around 160,000 clones, approximately 80% of them found once; the top ten carry under 15%. The V gene's germline CDR1 is KGHSH and CDR2 LQKENI. CDR3 size: 14 residues. V gave up 5 bases and J gave up 3 bases; unmatched junction bases: 4. The rearrangement links TRBV18 to TRBJ1-5; 7 nucleotides match TRBD1. The sequencing sample was made of peripheral blood. This receptor was taken from a man aged 55 to 70 with active or convalescent COVID-19. CDR3 bases: TGTGCCAGCTCAGGAGGACAGGCCAATCAGCCCCAGCATTTT. Protein sequence: CASSGGQANQPQHF. Complete variable domain (other parts from reference TRBV18 and TRBJ1-5): NAGVMQNPRHLVRRRGQEARLRCSPMKGHSHVYWYRQLPEEGLKFMVYLQKENIIDESGMPKERFSAEFPKEGPSILRIQQVVRGDSAAYFCASSGGQANQPQHFGDGTRLSIL.